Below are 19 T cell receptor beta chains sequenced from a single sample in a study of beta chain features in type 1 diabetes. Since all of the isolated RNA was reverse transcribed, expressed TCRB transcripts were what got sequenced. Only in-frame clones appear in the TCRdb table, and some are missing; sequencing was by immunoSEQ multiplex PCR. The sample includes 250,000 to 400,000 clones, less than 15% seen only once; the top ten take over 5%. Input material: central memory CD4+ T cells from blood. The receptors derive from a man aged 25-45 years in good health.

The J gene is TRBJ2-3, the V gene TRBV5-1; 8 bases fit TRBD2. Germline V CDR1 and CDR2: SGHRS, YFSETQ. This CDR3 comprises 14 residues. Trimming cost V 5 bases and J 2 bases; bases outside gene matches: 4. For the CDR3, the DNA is TGCGCCAGCAGTCCTAGCGGGTACACAGATACGCAGTATTTT. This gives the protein CASSPSGYTDTQYF. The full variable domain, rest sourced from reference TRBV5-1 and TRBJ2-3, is KAGVTQTPRYLIKTRGQQVTLSCSPISGHRSVSWYQQTPGQGLQFLFEYFSETQRNKGNFPGRFSGRQFSNSRSEMNVSTLELGDSALYLCASSPSGYTDTQYFGPGTRLTVL.

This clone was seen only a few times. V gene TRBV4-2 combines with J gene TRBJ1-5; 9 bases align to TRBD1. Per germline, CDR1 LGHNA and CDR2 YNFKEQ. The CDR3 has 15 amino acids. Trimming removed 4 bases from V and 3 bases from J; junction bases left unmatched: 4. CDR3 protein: CASSLRDRDNQPQHF. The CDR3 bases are TGTGCCAGCAGCCTCCGGGACAGGGACAATCAGCCCCAGCATTTT.

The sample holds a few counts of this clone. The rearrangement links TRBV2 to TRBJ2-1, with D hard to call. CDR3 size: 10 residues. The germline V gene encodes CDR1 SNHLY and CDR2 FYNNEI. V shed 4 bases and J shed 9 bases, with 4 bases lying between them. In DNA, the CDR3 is TGTGCCAGCAGTGGGGGTGAGCAGTTCTTC. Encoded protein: CASSGGEQFF.

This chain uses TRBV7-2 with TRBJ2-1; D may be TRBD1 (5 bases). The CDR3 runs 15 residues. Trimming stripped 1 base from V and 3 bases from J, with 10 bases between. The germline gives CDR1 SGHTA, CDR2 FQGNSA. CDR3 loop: CASSLDTTGYNEQFF. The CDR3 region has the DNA TGTGCCAGCAGCTTAGATACCACAGGCTACAATGAGCAGTTCTTC. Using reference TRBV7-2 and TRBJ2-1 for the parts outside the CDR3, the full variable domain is GAGVSQSPSNKVTEKGKDVELRCDPISGHTALYWYRQSLGQGLEFLIYFQGNSAPDKSGLPSDRFSAERTGGSVSTLTIQRTQQEDSAVYLCASSLDTTGYNEQFFGPGTRLTVL.

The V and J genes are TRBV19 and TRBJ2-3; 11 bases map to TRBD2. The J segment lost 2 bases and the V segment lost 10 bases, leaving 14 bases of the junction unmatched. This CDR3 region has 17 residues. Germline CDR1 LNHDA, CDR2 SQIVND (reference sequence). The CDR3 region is CAIRRLAGIPHTDTQYF. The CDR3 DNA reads TGTGCCATCCGTCGACTAGCGGGAATCCCACACACAGATACGCAGTATTTT. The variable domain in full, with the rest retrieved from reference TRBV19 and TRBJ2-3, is DGGITQSPKYLFRKEGQNVTLSCEQNLNHDAMYWYRQDPGQGLRLIYYSQIVNDFQKGDIAEGYSVSREKKESFPLTVTSAQKNPTAFYLCAIRRLAGIPHTDTQYFGPGTRLTVL.

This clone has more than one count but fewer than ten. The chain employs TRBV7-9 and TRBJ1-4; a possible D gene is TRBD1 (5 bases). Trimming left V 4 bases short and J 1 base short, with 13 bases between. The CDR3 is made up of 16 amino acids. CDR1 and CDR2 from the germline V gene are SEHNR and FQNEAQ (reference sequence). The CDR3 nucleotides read TGTGCCAGCAGCTCCCCGCGCGGGGGAACTAATGAAAAACTGTTTTTT. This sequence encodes CASSSPRGGTNEKLFF.

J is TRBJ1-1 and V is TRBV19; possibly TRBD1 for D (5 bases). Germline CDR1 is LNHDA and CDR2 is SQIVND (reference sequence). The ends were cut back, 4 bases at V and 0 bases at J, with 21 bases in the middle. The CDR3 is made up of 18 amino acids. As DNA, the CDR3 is TGTGCCAGTAGTACCTCAGCCCGTCAGGGCCAGATGAACACTGAAGCTTTCTTT. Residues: CASSTSARQGQMNTEAFF.

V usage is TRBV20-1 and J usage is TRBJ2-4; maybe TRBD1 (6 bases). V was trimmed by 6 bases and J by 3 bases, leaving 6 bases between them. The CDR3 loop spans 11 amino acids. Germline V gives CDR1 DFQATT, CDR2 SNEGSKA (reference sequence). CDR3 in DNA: TGCAGTGCCAGGGGCAAAAACATTCAGTACTTC. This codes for CSARGKNIQYF.

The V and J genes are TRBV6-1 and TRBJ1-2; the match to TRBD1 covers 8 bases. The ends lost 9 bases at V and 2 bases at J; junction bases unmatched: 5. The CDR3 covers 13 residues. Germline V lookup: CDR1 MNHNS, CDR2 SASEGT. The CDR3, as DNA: TGTGCCAGTCGGACAGGGACGAACTATGGCTACACCTTC. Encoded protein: CASRTGTNYGYTF.

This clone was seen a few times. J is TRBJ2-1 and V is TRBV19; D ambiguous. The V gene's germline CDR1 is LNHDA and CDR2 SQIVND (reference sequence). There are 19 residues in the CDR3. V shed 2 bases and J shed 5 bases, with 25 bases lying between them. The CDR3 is CASSITARPNLPFHNEQFF. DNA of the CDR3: TGTGCCAGTAGTATAACCGCTAGACCTAATTTGCCTTTTCACAATGAGCAGTTCTTC. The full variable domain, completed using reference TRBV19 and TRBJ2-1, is DGGITQSPKYLFRKEGQNVTLSCEQNLNHDAMYWYRQDPGQGLRLIYYSQIVNDFQKGDIAEGYSVSREKKESFPLTVTSAQKNPTAFYLCASSITARPNLPFHNEQFFGPGTRLTVL.

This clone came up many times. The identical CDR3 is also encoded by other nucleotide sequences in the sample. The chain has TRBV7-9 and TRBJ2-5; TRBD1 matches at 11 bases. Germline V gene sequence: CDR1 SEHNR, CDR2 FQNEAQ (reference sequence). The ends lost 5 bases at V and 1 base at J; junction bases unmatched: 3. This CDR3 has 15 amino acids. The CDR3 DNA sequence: TGTGCCAGCAGCCCCGGGACAGGGGGCCAAGAGACCCAGTACTTC. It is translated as CASSPGTGGQETQYF.

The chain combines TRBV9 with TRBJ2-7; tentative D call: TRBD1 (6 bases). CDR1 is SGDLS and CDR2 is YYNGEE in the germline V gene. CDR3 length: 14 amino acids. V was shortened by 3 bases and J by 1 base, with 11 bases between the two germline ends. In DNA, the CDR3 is TGTGCCAGCAGCGCAGACCAGGGGTCCTACGAGCAGTACTTC. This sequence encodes CASSADQGSYEQYF.

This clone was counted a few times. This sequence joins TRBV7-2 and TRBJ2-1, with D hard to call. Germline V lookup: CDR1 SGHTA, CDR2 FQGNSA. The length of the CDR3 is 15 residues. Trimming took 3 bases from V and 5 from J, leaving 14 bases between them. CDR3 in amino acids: CASSLAHGIDNEQFF. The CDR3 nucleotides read TGTGCCAGCAGCTTGGCACACGGTATAGACAATGAGCAGTTCTTC.

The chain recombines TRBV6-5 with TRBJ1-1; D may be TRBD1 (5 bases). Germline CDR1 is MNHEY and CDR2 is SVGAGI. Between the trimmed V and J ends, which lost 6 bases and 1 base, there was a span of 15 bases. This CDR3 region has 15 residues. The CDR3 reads CASSQVRGGNTEAFF. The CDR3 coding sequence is TGTGCCAGCAGCCAGGTTAGGGGTGGGAACACTGAAGCTTTCTTT.

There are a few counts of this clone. The CDR3: CASSRIQGILSSGTDTQYF. The CDR3 DNA is TGTGCCAGCAGCCGGATCCAGGGGATACTGTCATCTGGCACAGATACGCAGTATTTT. V gene TRBV7-2 combines with J gene TRBJ2-3, with a possible D match to TRBD1 (6 bases). Germline V gene data show CDR1 as SGHTA and CDR2 as FQGNSA. There are 19 residues in the CDR3. Between the trimmed V and J ends, which lost 5 bases and 1 base, there was a span of 25 bases.

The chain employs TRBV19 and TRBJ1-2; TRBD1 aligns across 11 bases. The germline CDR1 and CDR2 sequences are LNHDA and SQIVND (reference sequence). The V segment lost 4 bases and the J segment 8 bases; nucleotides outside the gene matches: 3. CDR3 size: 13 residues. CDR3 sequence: CASSTDRGLGYTF. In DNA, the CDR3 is TGTGCCAGTAGTACGGACAGGGGGCTCGGCTACACCTTC.

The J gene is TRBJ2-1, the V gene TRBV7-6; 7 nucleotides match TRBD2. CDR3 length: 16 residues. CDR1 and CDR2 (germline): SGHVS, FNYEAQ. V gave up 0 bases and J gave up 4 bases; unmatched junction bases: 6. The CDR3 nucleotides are TGTGCCAGCAGCTTAGCGACTCTAGCGGAATACAATGAGCAGTTCTTC. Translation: CASSLATLAEYNEQFF.

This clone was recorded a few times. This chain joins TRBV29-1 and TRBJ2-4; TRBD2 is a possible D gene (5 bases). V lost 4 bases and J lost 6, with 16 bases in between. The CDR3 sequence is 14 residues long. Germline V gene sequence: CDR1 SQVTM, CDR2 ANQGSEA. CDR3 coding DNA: TGCAGCGTTGCAATGAGGGCAGAGGGAAACATTCAGTACTTC. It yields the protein CSVAMRAEGNIQYF.

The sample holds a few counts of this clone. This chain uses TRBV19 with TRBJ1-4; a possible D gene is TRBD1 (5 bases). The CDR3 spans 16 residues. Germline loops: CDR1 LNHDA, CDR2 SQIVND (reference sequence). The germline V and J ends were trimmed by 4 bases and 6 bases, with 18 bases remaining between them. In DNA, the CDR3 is TGTGCCAGTAGTAACCAGGGACGGACCTACGATGAAAAACTGTTTTTT. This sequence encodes CASSNQGRTYDEKLFF.